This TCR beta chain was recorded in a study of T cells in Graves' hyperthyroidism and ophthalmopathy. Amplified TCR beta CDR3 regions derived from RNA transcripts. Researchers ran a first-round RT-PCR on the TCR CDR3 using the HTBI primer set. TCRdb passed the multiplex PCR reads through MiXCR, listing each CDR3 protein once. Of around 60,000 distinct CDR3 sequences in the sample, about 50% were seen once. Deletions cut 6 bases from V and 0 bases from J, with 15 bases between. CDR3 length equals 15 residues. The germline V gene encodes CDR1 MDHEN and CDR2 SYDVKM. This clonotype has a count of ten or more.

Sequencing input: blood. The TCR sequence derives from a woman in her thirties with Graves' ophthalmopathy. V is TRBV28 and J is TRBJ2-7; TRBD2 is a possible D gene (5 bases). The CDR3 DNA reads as TGTGCCAGCAGAGCTCCGGGGTTAAGCTCCTACGAGCAGTACTTC. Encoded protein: CASRAPGLSSYEQYF.